Listed below are T cell receptor beta chains from one sample, sequenced in a study of identical twins. TCRdb re-called the 5' RACE reads with MiXCR, one entry per CDR3 protein. In the table there are approximately 240,000 distinct CDR3 sequences, over 11% of which are singletons. The sequenced sample consisted of memory (CD45RO+) T cells sorted from blood. The receptors stem from a woman aged 18-29 years in good health. CDR3s include the opening cysteine and the closing phenylalanine or tryptophan. The order of the fields is D gene, J gene, clone size, V gene, CDR3 DNA, CDR3 protein. D genes are given only for firm matches. Part of the rows lack a size; the others show once, few, many or a class for expanded clones.

D gene: -; J gene: TRBJ2-5; clone size: few; V gene: TRBV5-6; CDR3 DNA: TGTGCCAGCAGCTTCGAGTGGTTCGGGACCCAGTACTTC; CDR3 protein: CASSFEWFGTQYF
D gene: -; J gene: TRBJ2-1; clone size: few; V gene: TRBV27; CDR3 DNA: TGTGCCAGCAGTGGGGGAGGCCTCAATGAGCAGTTCTTC; CDR3 protein: CASSGGGLNEQFF
D gene: TRBD2; J gene: TRBJ2-7; clone size: few; V gene: TRBV20-1; CDR3 DNA: TGCAGTGCTAGTCGGAGCGGGAGGTCCTACGAGCAGTACTTC; CDR3 protein: CSASRSGRSYEQYF
D gene: -; J gene: TRBJ1-2; clone size: many; V gene: TRBV12-3/TRBV12-4; CDR3 DNA: TGTGCCAGCAGTTCCGACGGGAACTATGGCTACACCTTC; CDR3 protein: CASSSDGNYGYTF
D gene: TRBD1; J gene: TRBJ2-5; clone size: many; V gene: TRBV9; CDR3 DNA: TGTGCCAGCAGTCGGACCGGGACAGGGAGAGAGACCCAGTACTTC; CDR3 protein: CASSRTGTGRETQYF
D gene: -; J gene: TRBJ2-3; clone size: -; V gene: TRBV25-1; CDR3 DNA: TGTGCCAGCTCGACTAGTCTTGCGCAGTATTTT; CDR3 protein: CASSTSLAQYF
D gene: -; J gene: TRBJ2-3; clone size: -; V gene: TRBV14; CDR3 DNA: TGTGCCAGCAGCCCACAGAGAGGGTTTCCAACAGATACGCAGTATTTT; CDR3 protein: CASSPQRGFPTDTQYF
D gene: -; J gene: TRBJ2-1; clone size: once; V gene: TRBV20-1; CDR3 DNA: TGCAGTGCTACGACCGACAATGAGCAGTTCTTC; CDR3 protein: CSATTDNEQFF
D gene: TRBD2; J gene: TRBJ2-1; clone size: many; V gene: TRBV27; CDR3 DNA: TGTGCCAGCAGACCCGGGGGGACCTACAATGAGCAGTTCTTC; CDR3 protein: CASRPGGTYNEQFF
D gene: TRBD1; J gene: TRBJ1-2; clone size: few; V gene: TRBV18; CDR3 DNA: TGTGCCAGCTCAACAACCCTGGACAGGGATGAGGGCTACACCTTC; CDR3 protein: CASSTTLDRDEGYTF
D gene: -; J gene: TRBJ1-1; clone size: few; V gene: TRBV2; CDR3 DNA: TGTGCCAGCAGCCGTGGGACACCAGGGAACACTGAAGCTTTCTTT; CDR3 protein: CASSRGTPGNTEAFF
D gene: TRBD1; J gene: TRBJ2-3; clone size: few; V gene: TRBV3-1; CDR3 DNA: TGTGCCAGCAGCCAAGATCGCGACAGGGGGGACACAGATACGCAGTATTTT; CDR3 protein: CASSQDRDRGDTDTQYF
D gene: -; J gene: TRBJ1-1; clone size: -; V gene: TRBV12-3/TRBV12-4; CDR3 DNA: TGTGCCAGCAGTTCCCCGGGGGGAAGAGCTTTCTTT; CDR3 protein: CASSSPGGRAFF
D gene: -; J gene: TRBJ1-1; clone size: -; V gene: TRBV20-1; CDR3 DNA: TGCAGTGCTCGCCCGCATAGGTACTCCAACACTGAAGCTTTCTTT; CDR3 protein: CSARPHRYSNTEAFF
D gene: TRBD1; J gene: TRBJ2-5; clone size: -; V gene: TRBV12-3/TRBV12-4; CDR3 DNA: TGTGCCAGCAGTCGAGGCGACAGGGGCAGGGAGACCCAGTACTTC; CDR3 protein: CASSRGDRGRETQYF
D gene: -; J gene: TRBJ1-6; clone size: many; V gene: TRBV9; CDR3 DNA: TGTGCCAGCAGCGGAGGACAATTTTTCTCCTATAATTCACCCCTCCACTTT; CDR3 protein: CASSGGQFFSYNSPLHF
D gene: -; J gene: TRBJ2-3; clone size: few; V gene: TRBV5-1; CDR3 DNA: TGCGCCAGCAGCTTGGTCCGCCCCGATACGCAGTATTTT; CDR3 protein: CASSLVRPDTQYF
D gene: -; J gene: TRBJ2-1; clone size: -; V gene: TRBV7-2; CDR3 DNA: TGTGCCAGCAGCTTAGGGTTAAGCTCCTACAATGAGCAGTTCTTC; CDR3 protein: CASSLGLSSYNEQFF
D gene: -; J gene: TRBJ2-3; clone size: many; V gene: TRBV9; CDR3 DNA: TGTGCCAGCAGCGTAGAACAGGGAGTGGCAGATACGCAGTATTTT; CDR3 protein: CASSVEQGVADTQYF
D gene: TRBD1; J gene: TRBJ1-2; clone size: few; V gene: TRBV18; CDR3 DNA: TGTGCCAGCTCACAGGACAGGGGGCTTATCTATGGCTACACCTTC; CDR3 protein: CASSQDRGLIYGYTF
D gene: -; J gene: TRBJ2-5; clone size: -; V gene: TRBV6-1; CDR3 DNA: TGTGCCAGCGATCGGGGGTCGAGGGAGACCCAGTACTTC; CDR3 protein: CASDRGSRETQYF
D gene: -; J gene: TRBJ2-7; clone size: -; V gene: TRBV6-1; CDR3 DNA: TGTGCCAGCAGGAGCCCAGACCAGGGGTACGAGCAGTACTTC; CDR3 protein: CASRSPDQGYEQYF
D gene: TRBD2; J gene: TRBJ2-7; clone size: few; V gene: TRBV7-2; CDR3 DNA: TGTGCCAGCAGCTCCCAGCGGGGTGCCTACGAGCAGTACTTC; CDR3 protein: CASSSQRGAYEQYF
D gene: TRBD1; J gene: TRBJ1-1; clone size: -; V gene: TRBV7-9; CDR3 DNA: TGTGCCAGCAGCTTATGGGACAGGAACACTGAAGCTTTCTTT; CDR3 protein: CASSLWDRNTEAFF
D gene: -; J gene: TRBJ2-7; clone size: many; V gene: TRBV29-1; CDR3 DNA: TGCAGCGTTGAAGAGGCCTACGAGCAGTACTTC; CDR3 protein: CSVEEAYEQYF
D gene: -; J gene: TRBJ2-3; clone size: -; V gene: TRBV29-1; CDR3 DNA: TGCAGCGTTGATGAGAGCACAGATACGCAGTATTTT; CDR3 protein: CSVDESTDTQYF
D gene: -; J gene: TRBJ1-3; clone size: few; V gene: TRBV20-1; CDR3 DNA: TGCAGTCTGCGGGGGCGCGAAAACACCATATATTTT; CDR3 protein: CSLRGRENTIYF
D gene: TRBD2; J gene: TRBJ2-3; clone size: -; V gene: TRBV2; CDR3 DNA: TGTGCCAGCAGTCTGAAGCGGGGGGGCCCAGATACGCAGTATTTT; CDR3 protein: CASSLKRGGPDTQYF
D gene: -; J gene: TRBJ1-2; clone size: -; V gene: TRBV7-2; CDR3 DNA: TGTGCCAGCAGCTTCCCGCAGGGAACGGGTGGCTACACCTTC; CDR3 protein: CASSFPQGTGGYTF
D gene: TRBD2; J gene: TRBJ2-7; clone size: -; V gene: TRBV4-1; CDR3 DNA: TGCGCCAGCAGCCCCACCCCCCTAGCGGGAGGGATCTACGAGCAGTACTTC; CDR3 protein: CASSPTPLAGGIYEQYF
D gene: -; J gene: TRBJ2-5; clone size: -; V gene: TRBV20-1; CDR3 DNA: TGCAGTGCCCCTCCCAGAGAGACCCAGTACTTC; CDR3 protein: CSAPPRETQYF
D gene: -; J gene: TRBJ1-1; clone size: -; V gene: TRBV6-5; CDR3 DNA: TGTGCCAGCAGGTCGGACGGCCGGAAAGCTTTCTTT; CDR3 protein: CASRSDGRKAFF
D gene: TRBD1; J gene: TRBJ2-5; clone size: -; V gene: TRBV6-1; CDR3 DNA: TGTGCCAGCAGCGGGCGGACAGGGTCACAAGAGACCCAGTACTTC; CDR3 protein: CASSGRTGSQETQYF
D gene: TRBD1; J gene: TRBJ2-2; clone size: -; V gene: TRBV20-1; CDR3 DNA: TGCAGTGCTGGACAGGGAGGCGATTTCACCGGGGAGCTGTTTTTT; CDR3 protein: CSAGQGGDFTGELFF
D gene: -; J gene: TRBJ2-1; clone size: few; V gene: TRBV6-1; CDR3 DNA: TGTGCCAGCAGCGCTAGCTTCACGAGCTCCTACAATGAGCAGTTCTTC; CDR3 protein: CASSASFTSSYNEQFF
D gene: -; J gene: TRBJ2-2; clone size: -; V gene: TRBV7-9; CDR3 DNA: TGTGCCAGCAGCCGTCGGTCTAGCCGAGACACCGGGGAGCTGTTTTTT; CDR3 protein: CASSRRSSRDTGELFF
D gene: TRBD2; J gene: TRBJ2-2; clone size: many; V gene: TRBV6-4; CDR3 DNA: TGTGCCAGCAGTGGGACTAGCACCGGGGAGCTGTTTTTT; CDR3 protein: CASSGTSTGELFF
D gene: TRBD2; J gene: TRBJ2-1; clone size: few; V gene: TRBV5-1; CDR3 DNA: TGCGCCAGCAGCCTGGCCCCGCTAGCGGGGGTTAATGAGCAGTTCTTC; CDR3 protein: CASSLAPLAGVNEQFF
D gene: -; J gene: TRBJ1-5; clone size: few; V gene: TRBV12-5; CDR3 DNA: TGTGCTAGCGACTTTAGCAATCAGCCCCAGCATTTT; CDR3 protein: CASDFSNQPQHF
D gene: -; J gene: TRBJ2-5; clone size: -; V gene: TRBV20-1; CDR3 DNA: TGCAGTGCTAGTCAATCCATTAACCAAGAGACCCAGTACTTC; CDR3 protein: CSASQSINQETQYF
D gene: -; J gene: TRBJ2-1; clone size: few; V gene: TRBV6-2/TRBV6-3; CDR3 DNA: TGTGCCAGCAGTGCTGCCTACAATGAGCAGTTCTTC; CDR3 protein: CASSAAYNEQFF